Ten or more counts support the clone carrying this T cell receptor beta chain. The antigen remains undetermined. This entry belongs to a study of T cells in Graves' hyperthyroidism and ophthalmopathy. Points from the study as a whole: Blood also held most thyroid clonotypes expanded beyond 0.001. A model of 13 V-J pairs discriminated ophthalmopathy from stable hyperthyroidism.

CDR1 is MNHEY and CDR2 is SVGEGT in the germline V gene. CDR3 size: 15 residues. V lost 0 bases to trimming and J lost 1 base, with 9 bases between them. Individuals with ophthalmopathy presented a Clinical Activity Score of at least 3, a NOSPECS grade of at least 4 and a duration under 3 months. Amplification yielded TCR beta CDR3 regions, with RNA transcripts as the source. The TCR CDR3 first-round RT-PCR relied on the HTBI primer set. TCRdb itself ran the multiplex PCR reads through MiXCR, one entry per CDR3 protein. The sample records around 600,000 distinct CDR3 sequences, over 12% being singletons.

Sequencing was performed on blood. This clonotype was obtained from a woman aged 18-29 years with Graves' ophthalmopathy. This chain links TRBV6-2 or TRBV6-3 with TRBJ2-5, with D possibly TRBD1 on 6 matching bases. As DNA, the CDR3 is TGTGCCAGCAGTTACTCGGTGGGGGCCCAAGAGACCCAGTACTTC. Its translation: CASSYSVGAQETQYF.